The 14 T cell receptor beta chains listed next were all sequenced from one sample in a study of T-cell reconstitution after alpha-beta-depleted transplantation in children. Using unique molecular identifiers, the investigators prepared the TCRbeta library. TCRdb reprocessed the PCR reads with MiXCR, giving one entry per CDR3 protein. The sample contains fewer than 750,000 distinct CDR3 sequences, approximately 30% of which appear only once. Here the sequenced sample was PBMCs, taken before TCRalphabeta/CD19-depleted stem cell transplant. The origin of the receptors is a boy younger than two with Wiskott-Aldrich syndrome, due to receive a stem cell transplant.

V gene TRBV6-6 combines with J gene TRBJ1-4; D is perhaps TRBD1 (5 bases). CDR3 length: 11 residues. V shed 6 bases and J shed 8 bases, with 7 bases lying between them. CDR1 is MNHNY, CDR2 SVGAGI, per germline (reference sequence). The CDR3 nucleotides are TGTGCCAGCAGGGAGGGGGAAAAACTGTTTTTT. Protein sequence: CASREGEKLFF.

This clonotype appeared a few times. CDR3 sequence reads: CASSLAGGRGTGELFF. The CDR3 nucleotides read TGCGCCAGCAGTCTAGCGGGAGGCCGGGGGACCGGGGAGCTGTTTTTT. The rearrangement links TRBV5-1 to TRBJ2-2, with 11 nucleotides matching TRBD2. After removal of 5 bases from V and 5 bases from J, the junction contained 8 bases not matched to a gene. Germline V gives CDR1 SGHRS, CDR2 YFSETQ. CDR3 length: 16 residues.

Only a few counts were recorded for this clonotype. This chain uses TRBV6-4 with TRBJ1-1, with TRBD1 identical over 7 bases. J gave up 0 bases and V 2 bases, and 3 bases lay outside the gene matches. CDR1 and CDR2 (germline): MRHNA, SNTAGT. The CDR3 consists of 15 residues. The CDR3 reads CASSDGDRLNTEAFF. CDR3 sequence (DNA): TGTGCCAGCAGTGACGGGGACAGACTGAACACTGAAGCTTTCTTT.

This chain joins TRBV11-1 and TRBJ2-1; no clear D gene. Germline CDR1 is SGHAT and CDR2 is FQDESV (reference sequence). This CDR3 is 14 amino acids long. With 5 bases removed from V and 10 bases from J, the gap between germline ends came to 18 bases. The CDR3 is CASSRLRLGREQFF. CDR3 DNA sequence: TGTGCCAGCAGCCGACTCCGGTTGGGCAGAGAGCAGTTCTTC.

The chain joins TRBV12-3 or TRBV12-4 to TRBJ1-1; D remains unclear. V lost 6 bases to trimming and J lost 0 bases, with 5 bases between them. This CDR3 comprises 12 residues. CDR3 in DNA: TGTGCCAGCAGGCAGCTGAACACTGAAGCTTTCTTT. Translated: CASRQLNTEAFF.

This clonotype was seen only a few times. The CDR3 loop reads CASSYSGGQVIQYF. Here the CDR3 DNA reads TGTGCCAGCAGCTACTCAGGGGGTCAAGTCATTCAGTACTTC. This chain links TRBV13 with TRBJ2-4; 7 nucleotides align to TRBD1. The CDR3 is made up of 14 amino acids. Unmatched junction bases numbered 9, after V lost 4 bases and J lost 9 bases. The germline CDR1 and CDR2 sequences are PRHDT and FYEKMQ (reference sequence).

This clonotype was seen a handful of times. The V call is TRBV27, the J call TRBJ2-1; perhaps TRBD2 as D (6 bases). The CDR3 length is 14 residues. Germline CDR1 and CDR2: MNHEY and SMNVEV (reference sequence). Trimming removed 10 bases from V and 0 bases from J, with 13 bases in between. CDR3 in DNA: TGTGCCACTTCCGGGACTCCCTCCTACAATGAGCAGTTCTTC. It encodes CATSGTPSYNEQFF.

This rearrangement joins TRBV5-5 to TRBJ1-6, with a weak D call TRBD1 (6 bases). Trimming left V 1 base short and J 9 bases short, with 14 bases between. The CDR3 contains 15 residues. Per germline, CDR1 SGHKS and CDR2 YYEKEE (reference sequence). The CDR3: CASSLYRAGASPLHF. In DNA form, the CDR3 reads TGTGCCAGCAGCTTGTATCGGGCAGGGGCTTCACCCCTCCACTTT. The full variable domain, its missing parts supplied by reference TRBV5-5 and TRBJ1-6, is DAGVTQSPTHLIKTRGQQVTLRCSPISGHKSVSWYQQVLGQGPQFIFQYYEKEERGRGNFPDRFSARQFPNYSSELNVNALLLGDSALYLCASSLYRAGASPLHFGNGTRLTVT.

The CDR3 loop reads CAISALTGVTDTQYF. In nucleotides, the CDR3 is TGTGCCATCAGTGCCCTGACGGGAGTCACAGATACGCAGTATTTT. The chain combines TRBV10-3 with TRBJ2-3; tentatively, D is TRBD2 (6 bases). V was clipped by 4 bases and J by 2 bases, with 13 bases between them. The germline gives CDR1 ENHRY, CDR2 SYGVKD. CDR3 size: 15 residues.

V and J are TRBV20-1 and TRBJ2-3; D remains unclear. Per germline, CDR1 DFQATT and CDR2 SNEGSKA (reference sequence). The CDR3 runs to 15 residues. Trimming shortened V by 4 bases and J by 6 bases, and 20 bases separated the two germline ends. Here the CDR3 DNA reads TGCAGTGCTATCGCCCCTATCGCGGTAGAGGATACGCAGTATTTT. It specifies CSAIAPIAVEDTQYF.

The chain couples TRBV7-8 to TRBJ2-5, with 7 nucleotides matching TRBD1. This CDR3 contains 13 residues. The V segment lost 5 bases and the J segment 6 bases; nucleotides outside the gene matches: 6. Germline V lookup: CDR1 SGHVS, CDR2 FQNEAQ. In nucleotides, the CDR3 is TGTGCCAGCAGCACCAGGGGGACACAGACCCAGTACTTC. Protein: CASSTRGTQTQYF.

The chain has TRBV29-1 and TRBJ1-2; TRBD1 agrees at 9 bases. V lost 5 bases to trimming and J lost 5 bases; unmatched junction nucleotides: 15. CDR1 is SQVTM and CDR2 is ANQGSEA in the germline V gene. The CDR3 runs to 16 residues. In DNA, the CDR3 is TGCAGCGTTTCCCCGACACCGGGACAGGGTGGATATGGCTACACCTTC. As protein: CSVSPTPGQGGYGYTF.

This clonotype was detected only a few times. This chain joins TRBV19 and TRBJ2-7, with 8 positions matching TRBD1. This CDR3 comprises 16 residues. From germline, CDR1 is LNHDA and CDR2 SQIVND (reference sequence). The J segment lost 2 bases and the V segment lost 0 bases, leaving 6 bases of the junction unmatched. In DNA, the CDR3 is TGTGCCAGTAGTATAGATATCGGGACAGGAGCCTACGAGCAGTACTTC. It translates to CASSIDIGTGAYEQYF.

This clonotype was seen a few times. V and J are TRBV3-1 and TRBJ2-2, with 9 bases identical to TRBD2. The V gene end was trimmed by 4 bases and the J gene end by 6 bases; junction bases not matched to a gene: 9. This CDR3 has 16 amino acids. Per the germline V gene, CDR1 is LGHDT and CDR2 is YNNKEL (reference sequence). This CDR3 reads CASSPGASGTSGELFF. The CDR3, as DNA: TGTGCCAGCAGCCCTGGGGCTAGCGGGACGTCCGGGGAGCTGTTTTTT.